This T cell receptor (beta chain) comes out of a study of control samples from healthy donors and cancer patients. Assay: immunoSEQ multiplex PCR; the TCRdb copy retains only in-frame clones and omits some. The profile shows 80,000 to 100,000 clones, around nine tenths of them singletons. Germline V gene sequence: CDR1 SGHRS, CDR2 YFSETQ. The CDR3 loop spans 17 amino acids. The J segment lost 7 bases and the V segment lost 0 bases, leaving 9 bases of the junction unmatched. This receptor was obtained from a human donor in good health. The donor label of this sample is uncertain. Material: blood. The genes are TRBV5-1 and TRBJ2-2; 10 bases line up with TRBD1. The CDR3 region has the DNA TGCGCCAGCAGCTTGGCCTTAGACAGGGGGCGAGGCGGGGAGCTGTTTTTT. It translates to CASSLALDRGRGGELFF.